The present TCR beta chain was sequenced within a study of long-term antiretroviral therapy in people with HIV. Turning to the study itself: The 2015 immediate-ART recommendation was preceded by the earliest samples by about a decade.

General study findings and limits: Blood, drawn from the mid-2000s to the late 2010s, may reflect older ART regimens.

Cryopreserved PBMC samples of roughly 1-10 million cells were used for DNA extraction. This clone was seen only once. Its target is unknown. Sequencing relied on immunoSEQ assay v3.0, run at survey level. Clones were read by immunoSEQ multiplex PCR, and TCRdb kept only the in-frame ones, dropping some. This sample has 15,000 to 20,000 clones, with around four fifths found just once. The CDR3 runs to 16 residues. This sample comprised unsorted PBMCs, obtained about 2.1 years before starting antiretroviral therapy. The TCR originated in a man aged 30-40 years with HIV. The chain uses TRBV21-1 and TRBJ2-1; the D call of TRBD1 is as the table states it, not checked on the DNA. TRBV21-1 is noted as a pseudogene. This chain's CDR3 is CASSKGQEAPYNEQFF. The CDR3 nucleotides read TGTGCCAGCAGCAAGGGACAGGAAGCCCCCTACAATGAGCAGTTCTTC.